Listed here is a single T cell receptor beta chain. The germline V and J ends were trimmed by 4 bases and 1 base, with 10 bases remaining between them. Germline V gives CDR1 MDHEN, CDR2 SYDVKM. This CDR3 is 14 amino acids long. The assay was immunoSEQ multiplex PCR, and TCRdb's table has in-frame clones only and misses some. The table shows 65,000 to 90,000 clones, with about 91% occurring only once. The data are from a study of technical replicates of blood from a few donors. Sequenced input: T cells isolated from PBMCs. This TCR was sampled from a human donor in good health. This chain uses TRBV28 with TRBJ1-1; D is undetermined. The CDR3 bases are TGTGCCAGCAGTTCGGGGTTGGGGAACACTGAAGCTTTCTTT. Translation: CASSSGLGNTEAFF.